This T cell receptor (beta chain) is drawn from a study of OX40 agonist ivuxolimab in advanced cancers. With respect to the entire study: The costimulatory receptor OX40 (CD134) was targeted by ivuxolimab, a fully human IgG2 agonistic monoclonal antibody. Intravenous ivuxolimab was administered to patients every 2 weeks at six dose levels: 0.01, 0.1, 0.3, 1.5, 3 and 10 mg/kg. Among the approximately 50 dose-escalation patients, 19 had hepatocellular carcinoma, 15 or so melanoma, 9 renal cell carcinoma and 9 head and neck cancer. The dose-escalation cohort was about 83% male with a mean age of approximately 60 years, ranging from about 23 to 85. Prior anti-PD-1, anti-PD-L1 or anti-CTLA-4 therapy was permitted, and checkpoint inhibitors had been received by about 36% of dose-escalation patients. Partial responses were achieved by three dose-escalation patients, of whom one had hepatocellular carcinoma and two had cutaneous melanoma. The point of sequencing TCRbeta in the periphery was to test whether ivuxolimab changed TCR sequence diversity and drove clonal T-cell expansion. The monotherapy dose-escalation portion (N of about 50 patients) of the phase I ivuxolimab trial is reported in the paper.

For sequencing of the TCRbeta CDR3 region, genomic DNA was extracted from the sorted cells. TCRbeta CDR3 regions were sequenced using the immunoSEQ Assay. TCRdb retrieved this table from immuneACCESS and kept in-frame rearrangements only. Not all clones are present; in checked studies, unresolved V genes account for under half, and no reason is known for the remainder. The sample table records some 68,000 clones; roughly nine tenths of these occur just once. Clones ranked in the top ten supply about 1% of the sample. The full study reports these points: Which antigens the clonally expanded peripheral T cells were specific for was not determined. Partial responders in the 0.1-3.0 mg/kg groups had among the lowest normalized peripheral clonal expansion, especially among CD8+ T cells. At doses of 0.1 to 3.0 mg/kg, clonal expansion of both CD4+ and CD8+ T cells in blood was seen between baseline and week 6. After ivuxolimab, CD8+ T cells had more expanded clones than CD4+ T cells on average. Low levels of normalized T-cell clonal expansion were also seen in some patients who did not respond.

Comments on this clone: Its specific antigen is unknown. One base away there is no much larger clone; base qualities are not given.

Patients with autoimmune disease history or receiving systemic immunosuppression were excluded from the trial. Peripheral blood for TCR sequencing was collected from all dose cohorts at baseline, on cycle 4 day 1, and on cycle 7 day 1. The samples were drawn from a first-in-human, open-label, multicenter phase I dose-escalation trial of ivuxolimab. Adults with locally advanced or metastatic melanoma, renal cell, hepatocellular, or head and neck squamous cell carcinoma were enrolled in the trial. CD4+ and CD8+ T cells were sorted separately from peripheral blood before TCR sequencing. Reading from cysteine to phenylalanine, the CDR3 counts 13 amino acids. The retained sequence is limited to the CDR3, 39 bases, with the frame set at the first base. The germline V gene sets CDR1 to SNHLY and CDR2 to FYNNEI. The V end loses 4 bases and the J end loses 0 bases, and a stretch of 6 bases separates them.

The sequencing used CD4+ or CD8+ T cells sorted from blood, collected in a trial of the OX40 agonist ivuxolimab. The chain employs TRBV2 and TRBJ1-1, with no reliable assignment of the D segment. The receptor was derived from an adult with an advanced solid tumor such as melanoma, head and neck, liver or kidney cancer. The CDR3 loop reads CASSGRMNTEAFF. The nucleotides read TGTGCCAGCAGTGGTCGAATGAACACTGAAGCTTTCTTT.